Below are 4 T cell receptor beta chains sequenced from a single sample in a study of shared T cell receptors in the human thymus. Assay used: immunoSEQ multiplex PCR; TCRdb lists only in-frame clones, some missing. The sample shows some 700,000 clones, approximately 87% of them seen only once. The same specimen was also included in a second study, on human thymus T cells.

The sample comprised thymocytes. The receptors here all came from a boy younger than two with a congenital heart defect.

The V call is TRBV5-1, the J call TRBJ1-4, with D unresolved. The CDR3 runs to 16 residues. CDR1 and CDR2 (germline): SGHRS, YFSETQ. The V end was cut by 4 bases, the J end by 6 bases, with 19 bases between. CDR3 in DNA: TGCGCCAGCAGCCCTGGATCTAGGATAAAGGATGAAAAACTGTTTTTT. It encodes CASSPGSRIKDEKLFF. Full variable domain (remainder filled in from reference TRBV5-1 and TRBJ1-4): KAGVTQTPRYLIKTRGQQVTLSCSPISGHRSVSWYQQTPGQGLQFLFEYFSETQRNKGNFPGRFSGRQFSNSRSEMNVSTLELGDSALYLCASSPGSRIKDEKLFFGSGTQLSVL.

V usage is TRBV11-2 and J usage is TRBJ1-2, with 7 bases matching TRBD1. J lost 2 bases, V lost 5 bases, and 8 bases had no gene match. In germline, CDR1 is SGHAT, CDR2 FQNNGV. The CDR3 spans 15 residues. This chain's CDR3 is CASSQPLTGNYGYTF. CDR3 coding DNA: TGTGCCAGCAGCCAACCCCTGACAGGGAACTATGGCTACACCTTC.

The V call is TRBV4-3, the J call TRBJ1-1, with 8 bases lining up with TRBD1. This CDR3 has 22 amino acids. V lost 1 base and J lost 4; bases outside the gene matches: 26. CDR1 is LGHNA and CDR2 is YSLEER in the germline V gene. The DNA for the CDR3 is TGCGCCAGCAGCCAAGGAGCCCTCAAACTGACCGCGGACAGGGAGAATGGCACTGAAGCTTTCTTT. Protein product: CASSQGALKLTADRENGTEAFF.

This chain joins TRBV19 and TRBJ1-5; D not certain. Germline CDR1 reads LNHDA; CDR2 reads SQIVND (reference sequence). This CDR3 region has 14 residues. Trimming left V 2 bases short and J 3 bases short, with 8 bases between. As DNA, the CDR3 is TGTGCCAGTAGTATAACTAGGGACAATCAGCCCCAGCATTTT. This translates into CASSITRDNQPQHF.